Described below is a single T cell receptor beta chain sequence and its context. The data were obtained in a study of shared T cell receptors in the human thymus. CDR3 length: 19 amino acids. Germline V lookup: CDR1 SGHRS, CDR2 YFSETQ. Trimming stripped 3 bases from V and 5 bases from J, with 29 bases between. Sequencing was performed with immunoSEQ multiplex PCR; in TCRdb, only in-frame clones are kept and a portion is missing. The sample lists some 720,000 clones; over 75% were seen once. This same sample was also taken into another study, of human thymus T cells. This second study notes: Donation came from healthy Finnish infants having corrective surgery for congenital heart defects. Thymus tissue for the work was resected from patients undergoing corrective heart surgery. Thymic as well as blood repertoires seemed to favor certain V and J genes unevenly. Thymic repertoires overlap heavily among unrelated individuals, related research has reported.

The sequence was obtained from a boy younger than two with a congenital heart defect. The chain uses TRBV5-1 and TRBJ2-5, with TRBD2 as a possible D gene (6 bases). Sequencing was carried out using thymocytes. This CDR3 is CASSWGKGRGQPGGETQYF. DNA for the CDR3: TGCGCCAGCAGCTGGGGGAAAGGGCGGGGTCAGCCCGGAGGGGAGACCCAGTACTTC.